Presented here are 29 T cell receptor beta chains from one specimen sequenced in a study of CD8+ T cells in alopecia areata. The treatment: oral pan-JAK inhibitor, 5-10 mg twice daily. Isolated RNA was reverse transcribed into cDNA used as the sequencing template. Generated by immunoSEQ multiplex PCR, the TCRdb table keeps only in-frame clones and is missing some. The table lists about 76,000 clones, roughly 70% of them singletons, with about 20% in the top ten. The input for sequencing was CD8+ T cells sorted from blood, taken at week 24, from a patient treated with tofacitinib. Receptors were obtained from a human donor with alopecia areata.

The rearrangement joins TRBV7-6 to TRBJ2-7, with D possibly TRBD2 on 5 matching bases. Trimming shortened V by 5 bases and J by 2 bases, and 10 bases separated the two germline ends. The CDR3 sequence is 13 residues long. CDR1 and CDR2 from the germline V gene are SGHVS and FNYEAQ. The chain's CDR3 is CASSVNGAYEQYF. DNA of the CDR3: TGTGCCAGCAGCGTTAACGGGGCCTACGAGCAGTACTTC.

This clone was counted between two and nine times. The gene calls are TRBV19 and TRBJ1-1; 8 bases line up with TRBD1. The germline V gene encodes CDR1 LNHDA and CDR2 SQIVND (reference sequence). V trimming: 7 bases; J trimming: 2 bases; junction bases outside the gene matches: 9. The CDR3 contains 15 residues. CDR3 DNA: TGTGCCAGTACCTTCCAAGGGACAGGAAACACTGAAGCTTTCTTT. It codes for CASTFQGTGNTEAFF.

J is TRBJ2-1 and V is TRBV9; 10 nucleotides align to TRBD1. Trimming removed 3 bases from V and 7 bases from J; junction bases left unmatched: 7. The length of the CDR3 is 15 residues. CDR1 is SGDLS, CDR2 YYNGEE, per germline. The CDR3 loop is CASSESLDRGNEQFF. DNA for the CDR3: TGTGCCAGCAGCGAAAGCTTGGACAGGGGGAATGAGCAGTTCTTC.

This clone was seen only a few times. The CDR3 sequence: CASSPSGGIIYNEQFF. The CDR3, as DNA: TGTGCCAGTAGTCCGTCAGGGGGCATTATCTACAATGAGCAGTTCTTC. V and J are TRBV19 and TRBJ2-1; 8 bases are a match to TRBD1. V was clipped by 5 bases and J by 3 bases; unmatched bases: 9. The length of the CDR3 is 16 residues. The germline V gene has CDR1 LNHDA and CDR2 SQIVND (reference sequence).

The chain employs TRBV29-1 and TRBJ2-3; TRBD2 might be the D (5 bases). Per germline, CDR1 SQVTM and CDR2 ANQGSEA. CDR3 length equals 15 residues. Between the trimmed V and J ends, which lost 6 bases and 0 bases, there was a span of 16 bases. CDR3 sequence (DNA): TGCAGCGTCGCGGACTGGGCCCGAAGCACAGATACGCAGTATTTT. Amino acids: CSVADWARSTDTQYF.

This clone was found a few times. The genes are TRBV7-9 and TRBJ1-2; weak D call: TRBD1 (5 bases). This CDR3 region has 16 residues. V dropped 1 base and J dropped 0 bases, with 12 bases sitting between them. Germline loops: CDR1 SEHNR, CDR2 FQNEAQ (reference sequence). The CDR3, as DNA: TGTGCCAGCAGCTTAGTCGGGGCCCAATCTAACTATGGCTACACCTTC. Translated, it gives CASSLVGAQSNYGYTF.

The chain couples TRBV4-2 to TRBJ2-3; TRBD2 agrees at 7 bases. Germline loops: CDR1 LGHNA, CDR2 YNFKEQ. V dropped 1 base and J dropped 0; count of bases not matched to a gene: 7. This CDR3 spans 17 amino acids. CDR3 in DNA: TGTGCCAGCAGCCAAGCTCGGGGGGAGTCTAGCACAGATACGCAGTATTTT. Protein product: CASSQARGESSTDTQYF.

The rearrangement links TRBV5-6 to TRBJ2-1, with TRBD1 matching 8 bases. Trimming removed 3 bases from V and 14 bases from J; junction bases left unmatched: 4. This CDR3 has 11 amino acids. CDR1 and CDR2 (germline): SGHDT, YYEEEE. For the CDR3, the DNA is TGTGCCAGCAGCTCCGGACAGGGTGAGTTCTTC. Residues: CASSSGQGEFF.

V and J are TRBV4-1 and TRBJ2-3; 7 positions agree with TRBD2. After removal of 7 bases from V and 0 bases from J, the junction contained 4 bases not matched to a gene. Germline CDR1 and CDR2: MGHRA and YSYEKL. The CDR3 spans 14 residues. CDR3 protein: CASTPGGSTDTQYF. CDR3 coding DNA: TGCGCCAGCACCCCGGGAGGAAGCACAGATACGCAGTATTTT.

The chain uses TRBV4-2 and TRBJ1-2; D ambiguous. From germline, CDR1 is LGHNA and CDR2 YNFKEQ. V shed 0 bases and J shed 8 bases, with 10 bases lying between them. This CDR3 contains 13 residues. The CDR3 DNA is TGTGCCAGCAGCCAAGATAACGGAGAAGGCTACACCTTC. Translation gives CASSQDNGEGYTF.

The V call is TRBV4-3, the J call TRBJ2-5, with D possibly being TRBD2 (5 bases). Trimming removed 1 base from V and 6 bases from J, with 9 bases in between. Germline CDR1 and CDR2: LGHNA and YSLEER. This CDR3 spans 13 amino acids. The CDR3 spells CASSQVVAKTQYF. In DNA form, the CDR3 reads TGCGCCAGCAGCCAAGTAGTAGCGAAGACCCAGTACTTC.

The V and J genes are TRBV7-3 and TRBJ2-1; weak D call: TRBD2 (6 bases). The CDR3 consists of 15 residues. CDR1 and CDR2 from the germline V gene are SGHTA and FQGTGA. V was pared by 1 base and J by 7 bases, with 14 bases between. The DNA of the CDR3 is TGTGCCAGCAGCTTAAATCCGGGAGTTGTAAATGAGCAGTTCTTC. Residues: CASSLNPGVVNEQFF.

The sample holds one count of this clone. The CDR3 spells CASSLSAGGYNEQFF. Here the CDR3 DNA reads TGCGCCAGCAGCCTCTCAGCGGGGGGATACAATGAGCAGTTCTTC. The genes are TRBV5-1 and TRBJ2-1; 9 nucleotides agree with TRBD2. The CDR3 contains 15 residues. Germline CDR1 is SGHRS and CDR2 is YFSETQ. J lost 4 bases, V lost 4 bases, and 6 bases had no gene match.

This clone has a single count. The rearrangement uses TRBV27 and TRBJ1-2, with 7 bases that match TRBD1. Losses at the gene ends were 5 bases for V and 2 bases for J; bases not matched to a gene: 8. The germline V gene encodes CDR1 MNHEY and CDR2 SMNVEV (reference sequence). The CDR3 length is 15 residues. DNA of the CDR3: TGTGCCAGCAGTCCAAGGACAGGCATAAACTATGGCTACACCTTC. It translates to CASSPRTGINYGYTF.

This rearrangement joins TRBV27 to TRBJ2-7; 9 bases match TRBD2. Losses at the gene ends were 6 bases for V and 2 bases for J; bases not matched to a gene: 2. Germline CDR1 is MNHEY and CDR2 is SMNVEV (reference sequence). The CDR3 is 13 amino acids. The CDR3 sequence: CASSVAGAYEQYF. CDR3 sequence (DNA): TGTGCCAGCAGCGTAGCGGGAGCCTACGAGCAGTACTTC.

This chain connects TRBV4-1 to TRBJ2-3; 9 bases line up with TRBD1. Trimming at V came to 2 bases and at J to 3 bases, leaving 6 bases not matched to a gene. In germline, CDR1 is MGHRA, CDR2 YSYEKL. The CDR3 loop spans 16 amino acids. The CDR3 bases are TGCGCCAGCAGCCAATGGACAGGGGATCAGACAGATACGCAGTATTTT. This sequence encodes CASSQWTGDQTDTQYF.

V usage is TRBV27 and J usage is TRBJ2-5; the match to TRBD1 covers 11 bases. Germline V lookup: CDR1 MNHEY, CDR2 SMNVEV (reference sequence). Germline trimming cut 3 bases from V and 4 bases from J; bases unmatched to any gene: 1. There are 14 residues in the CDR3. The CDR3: CASSFGTGGETQYF. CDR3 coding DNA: TGTGCCAGCAGTTTCGGGACAGGGGGAGAGACCCAGTACTTC.

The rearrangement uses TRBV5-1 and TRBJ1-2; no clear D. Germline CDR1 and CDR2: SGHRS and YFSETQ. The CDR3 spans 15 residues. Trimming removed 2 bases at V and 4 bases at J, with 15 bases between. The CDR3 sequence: CASSFKSLEGYGYTF. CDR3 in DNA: TGCGCCAGCAGCTTTAAGTCCCTGGAGGGCTATGGCTACACCTTC.

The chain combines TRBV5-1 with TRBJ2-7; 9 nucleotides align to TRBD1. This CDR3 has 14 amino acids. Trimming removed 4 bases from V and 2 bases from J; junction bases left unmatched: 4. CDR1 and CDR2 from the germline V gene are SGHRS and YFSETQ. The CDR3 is CASSTRQGAYEQYF. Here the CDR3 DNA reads TGCGCCAGCAGCACCAGACAGGGGGCCTACGAGCAGTACTTC.

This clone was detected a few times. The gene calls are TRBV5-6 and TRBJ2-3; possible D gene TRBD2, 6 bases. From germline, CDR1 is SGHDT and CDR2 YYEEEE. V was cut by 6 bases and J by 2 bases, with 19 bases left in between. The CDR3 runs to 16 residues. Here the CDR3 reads CASIDGRLDDTDTQYF. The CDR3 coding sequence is TGTGCCAGCATCGACGGGAGACTAGATGACACAGATACGCAGTATTTT.

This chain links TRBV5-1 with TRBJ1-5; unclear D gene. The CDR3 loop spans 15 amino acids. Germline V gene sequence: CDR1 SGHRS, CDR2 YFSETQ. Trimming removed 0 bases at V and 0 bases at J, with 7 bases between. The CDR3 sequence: CASSLDGNSNQPQHF. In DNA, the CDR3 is TGCGCCAGCAGCTTGGACGGTAATAGCAATCAGCCCCAGCATTTT.

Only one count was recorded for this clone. CDR3 bases: TGTGCCAGCAGCCAAAAGGCCCGGGACAGGGGGTCCGATACGCAGTATTTT. Protein: CASSQKARDRGSDTQYF. The J gene is TRBJ2-3, the V gene TRBV7-8; 11 nucleotides agree with TRBD1. Germline V gives CDR1 SGHVS, CDR2 FQNEAQ. CDR3 length: 17 amino acids. J gave up 6 bases and V 5 bases, and 13 bases lay outside the gene matches.

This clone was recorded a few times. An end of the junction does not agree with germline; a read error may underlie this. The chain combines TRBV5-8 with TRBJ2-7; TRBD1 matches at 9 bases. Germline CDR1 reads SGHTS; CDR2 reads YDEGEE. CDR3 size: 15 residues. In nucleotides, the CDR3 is TGCGCCAGCAGCCCTGTGACAGGGGGCTCCTACGAGCAGTACTTC. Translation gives CASSPVTGGSYEQYF.

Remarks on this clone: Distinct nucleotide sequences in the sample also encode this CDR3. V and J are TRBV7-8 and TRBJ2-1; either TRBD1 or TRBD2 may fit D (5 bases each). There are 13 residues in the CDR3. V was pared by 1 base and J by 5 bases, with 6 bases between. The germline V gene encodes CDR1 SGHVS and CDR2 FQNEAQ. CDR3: CASSLVGDNEQFF. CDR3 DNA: TGTGCCAGCAGCTTAGTGGGGGACAATGAGCAGTTCTTC.

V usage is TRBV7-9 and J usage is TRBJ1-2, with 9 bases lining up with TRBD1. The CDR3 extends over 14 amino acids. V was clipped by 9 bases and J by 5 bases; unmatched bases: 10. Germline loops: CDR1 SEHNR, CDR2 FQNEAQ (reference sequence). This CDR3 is CASGGTGSLYGYTF. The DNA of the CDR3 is TGTGCCAGTGGGGGGACAGGGTCCCTTTATGGCTACACCTTC.

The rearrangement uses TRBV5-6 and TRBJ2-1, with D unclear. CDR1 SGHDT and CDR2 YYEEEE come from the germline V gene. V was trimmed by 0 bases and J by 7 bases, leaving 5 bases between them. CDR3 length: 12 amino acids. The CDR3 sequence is CASSLVANEQFF. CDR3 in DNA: TGTGCCAGCAGCTTGGTGGCTAATGAGCAGTTCTTC.

CDR3 loop: CASSSEGTEYF. CDR3 coding DNA: TGTGCCAGCAGCTCGGAAGGAACGGAGTACTTC. The V gene is TRBV5-6, the J gene TRBJ2-7; D is ambiguous. The CDR3 is made up of 11 amino acids. Germline lookup yields CDR1 SGHDT and CDR2 YYEEEE. The V end lost 3 bases, the J end lost 11 bases, and 12 bases lay between the germline ends.

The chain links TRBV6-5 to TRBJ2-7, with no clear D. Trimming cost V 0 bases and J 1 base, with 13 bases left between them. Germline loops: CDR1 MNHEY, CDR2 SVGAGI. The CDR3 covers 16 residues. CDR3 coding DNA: TGTGCCAGCAGTTACTCCCGGGTCCTTGGATCCTACGAGCAGTACTTC. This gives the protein CASSYSRVLGSYEQYF.

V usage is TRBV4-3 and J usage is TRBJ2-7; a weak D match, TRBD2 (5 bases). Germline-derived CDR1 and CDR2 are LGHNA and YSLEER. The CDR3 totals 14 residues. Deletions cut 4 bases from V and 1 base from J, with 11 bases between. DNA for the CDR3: TGCGCCAGCAGCCCGGAGGCAGGATCCTACGAGCAGTACTTC. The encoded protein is CASSPEAGSYEQYF.